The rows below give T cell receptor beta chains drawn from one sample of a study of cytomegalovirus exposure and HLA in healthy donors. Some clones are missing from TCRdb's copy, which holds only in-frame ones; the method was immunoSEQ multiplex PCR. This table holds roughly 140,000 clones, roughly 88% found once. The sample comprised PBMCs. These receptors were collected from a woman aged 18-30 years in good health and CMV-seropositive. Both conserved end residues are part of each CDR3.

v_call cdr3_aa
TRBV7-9 CASSFISPYNEQFF
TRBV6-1 CASLDPLLDEQFF
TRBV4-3 CASSQKLAGGPDTQYF
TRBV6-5 CASSYNTDIFETQYF
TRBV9 CASSLLGALNTEAFF
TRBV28 CASRRGRTGYNQPQHF
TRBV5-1 CASSLQGQGTDTQYF
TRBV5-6 CASSLVVGGETYNEQFF
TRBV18 CASSPQYRGETQYF
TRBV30 CAWSVHGLRLAGQPLEADTQYF
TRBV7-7 CASSTLVAAELEETQYF
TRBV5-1 CASSFDSDGNTIYF
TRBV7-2 CASSPGVVMAGNEKLFF
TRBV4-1 CASSHITDTQYF
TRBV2 CASSEQGANQPQHF
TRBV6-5 CASSYFPGQEGGYTF
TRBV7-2 CASSPGQTYTEAFF
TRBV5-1 CASSFGGVDIQYF
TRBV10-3 CAISESFLTPQHF
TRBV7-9 CASSLAEVLKLFF
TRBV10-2 CASRGTSRVYEQYF
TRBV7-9 CASSLTAGAGNTIYF
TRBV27 CASSLGTSVGVDEQFF
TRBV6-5 CASSYSGGAFF
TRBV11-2 CASSFSRDGELFF
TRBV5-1 CASSLSAGGRDTQYF
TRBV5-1 CASSLEGTGNEQYF
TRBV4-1 CASSRGLAALEQYF
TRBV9 CASSGLREETQYF
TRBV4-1 CASSQDILTGGGKNIQYF
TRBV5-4 CASSGRDGGNYGYTF
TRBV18 CASSKGVYEQYF
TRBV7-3 CASSLGQGFADTQYF
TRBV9 CASSAAGQDDEQFF
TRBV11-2 CASSLRRGRDSPLHF
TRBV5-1 CASSSYRNTEAFF
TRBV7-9 CASAVEGNSPLHF
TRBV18 CASSPQRAPGELFF
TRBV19 CASSISLGRNNGYTF
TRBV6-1 CASSVLAGETQYF
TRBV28 CASSLTGGSTEAFF
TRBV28 CASQPSLNYGYTF
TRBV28 CASREPGQGSNQPQHF
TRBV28 CASSLGATEAFF
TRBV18 CASSPDSANEKLFF
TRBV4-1 CASSQGADRAHEQYF
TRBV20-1 CSGLAGEQYF
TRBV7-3 CASGSEGLRSGYTF
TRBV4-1 CASSPWDSQETQYF
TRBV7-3 CASSPVGGATQYF
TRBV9 CASSVTGNSYEQYF